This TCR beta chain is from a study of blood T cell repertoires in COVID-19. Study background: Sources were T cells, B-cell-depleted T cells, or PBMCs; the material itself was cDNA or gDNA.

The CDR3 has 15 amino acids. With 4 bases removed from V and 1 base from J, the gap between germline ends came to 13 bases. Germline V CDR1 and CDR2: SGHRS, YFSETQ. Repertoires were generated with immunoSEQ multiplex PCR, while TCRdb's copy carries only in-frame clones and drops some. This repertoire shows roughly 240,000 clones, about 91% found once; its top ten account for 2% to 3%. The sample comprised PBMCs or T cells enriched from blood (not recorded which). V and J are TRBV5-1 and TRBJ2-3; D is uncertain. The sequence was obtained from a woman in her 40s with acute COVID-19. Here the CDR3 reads CASSPGLVGTDTQYF. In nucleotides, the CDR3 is TGCGCCAGCAGCCCGGGTCTAGTAGGCACAGATACGCAGTATTTT. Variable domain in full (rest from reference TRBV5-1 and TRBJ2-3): KAGVTQTPRYLIKTRGQQVTLSCSPISGHRSVSWYQQTPGQGLQFLFEYFSETQRNKGNFPGRFSGRQFSNSRSEMNVSTLELGDSALYLCASSPGLVGTDTQYFGPGTRLTVL.